Listed below are T cell receptor beta chains from one sample, sequenced in a study of T cells after yellow fever vaccination. TCRdb reprocessed the 5' RACE reads via MiXCR and lists one record per CDR3 protein. The sample lists a few hundred thousand distinct CDR3 sequences; over 3.5% were seen once. The sample consisted of PBMCs, taken 5 days after the yellow fever booster vaccination. The receptors stem from a young man who received the YFV17D yellow fever vaccine. The CDR3 runs from the conserved cysteine through the conserved F or W. D genes are given only for firm matches. Size values are once, few and many counts, or a class for expanded clones, and some rows have none.

J	D	size	V	DNA	CDR3
TRBJ1-1	NA	NA	TRBV19	TGTGCCAGTGTAGATGGGGTTTTGAACACTGAAGCTTTCTTT	CASVDGVLNTEAFF
TRBJ2-6	NA	few	TRBV6-2/TRBV6-3	TGTGCCAGCAGTTACCCTTGGGTGAGCCCGGACCACTCTGGGGCCAACGTCCTGACTTTC	CASSYPWVSPDHSGANVLTF
TRBJ2-5	NA	NA	TRBV19	TGTGCCAGTACTCTGGCCTGGAGCGCAGGGCAAGAGACCCAGTACTTC	CASTLAWSAGQETQYF
TRBJ1-2	NA	many	TRBV20-1	TGCAGTGCTGGTAAAAGGGACTATGGCTACACCTTC	CSAGKRDYGYTF
TRBJ2-1	TRBD2	NA	TRBV9	TGTGCCAGCACTAGCGGGAGCTACAATGAGCAGTTCTTC	CASTSGSYNEQFF
TRBJ1-2	NA	NA	TRBV11-3	TGTGCCAGCAGCTTAGGGGGGGGGCGCGGCTACACCTTC	CASSLGGGRGYTF
TRBJ1-2	NA	many	TRBV12-3/TRBV12-4	TGTGCCAGCAGTTTGGGATCAGACCAGATCCACACCTTC	CASSLGSDQIHTF
TRBJ1-1	TRBD1	many	TRBV5-1	TGCGCCAGCAGCCGGGGGACAGGGGAAACTGAAGCTTTCTTT	CASSRGTGETEAFF
TRBJ1-4	TRBD1	NA	TRBV11-3	TGTGCCAGCAGCCCAGGGGAGGGGGCGCCGGCTAATGAAAAACTGTTTTTT	CASSPGEGAPANEKLFF
TRBJ1-5	NA	NA	TRBV28	TGTGCCAGCAGTATAGGGGGGGTGGCTTGGAGCAATCAGCCCCAGCATTTT	CASSIGGVAWSNQPQHF
TRBJ2-3	TRBD2	few	TRBV12-3/TRBV12-4	TGTGCCAGCAGTTGGGGGACTACATCCTCGGCGCAGTATTTT	CASSWGTTSSAQYF
TRBJ2-5	TRBD1	NA	TRBV25-1	TGTGCCAGCTCGATCTTCCGGGACAGGATTGAAGAGACCCAGTACTTC	CASSIFRDRIEETQYF
TRBJ2-1	TRBD2	many	TRBV19	TGTGCCAGTAGTAAGCGGGGGGGCCGGTCCTACAATGAGCAGTTCTTC	CASSKRGGRSYNEQFF
TRBJ1-1	TRBD1	NA	TRBV28	TGTGCCAGCAGACACAGGGGCGGCACTGAAGCTTTCTTT	CASRHRGGTEAFF
TRBJ2-1	NA	few	TRBV15	TGTGCCACCAGCAGAGTCTACAATGAGCAGTTCTTC	CATSRVYNEQFF
TRBJ2-7	TRBD1	NA	TRBV10-3	TGTGCCATCAGAGGACAGGGGCTTTGGGAATCACAGTACTTC	CAIRGQGLWESQYF
TRBJ2-2	NA	few	TRBV4-3	TGCGCCAGCAGCCAAGATTTTTTAGTCGGGGAGCTGTTTTTT	CASSQDFLVGELFF
TRBJ2-3	NA	NA	TRBV4-3	TGCGCCAGCAGCCAAGTGGCGTCAGGGCCTTATGTCACAGATACGCAGTATTTT	CASSQVASGPYVTDTQYF
TRBJ2-7	TRBD2	few	TRBV4-2	TGTGCCAGCAGCCAAGATTTGGGGACTAGCGGGGGTTACTCCTACGAGCAGTACTTC	CASSQDLGTSGGYSYEQYF
TRBJ2-1	NA	few	TRBV7-2	TGTGCCAGCAGTCAAAGGCAGGGGCGAAACAATGAGCAGTTCTTC	CASSQRQGRNNEQFF
TRBJ1-5	NA	few	TRBV6-2/TRBV6-3	TGTGCCAGCAGTTACCGGCTATCGGTCAATCAGCCCCAGCATTTT	CASSYRLSVNQPQHF
TRBJ1-1	TRBD1	NA	TRBV10-3	TGTGCCATCGGAGGGACAGGGGATGGGACTGAAGCTTTCTTT	CAIGGTGDGTEAFF
TRBJ1-1	TRBD1	few	TRBV20-1	TGCAGTGCTAGACCTCGACAGGGGGCTGAAGCTTTCTTT	CSARPRQGAEAFF
TRBJ1-4	NA	many	TRBV2	TGTGCCAGCAGTGGTGCTAATGAAAAACTGTTTTTT	CASSGANEKLFF
TRBJ2-2	NA	many	TRBV20-1	TGCAGTGCTAGAGATAAAATACGGTGGACCGGGGAGCTGTTTTTT	CSARDKIRWTGELFF
TRBJ1-5	NA	NA	TRBV6-6	TGTGCCAGCAGTGTACCCGGGGTGCAGCCCCAGCATTTT	CASSVPGVQPQHF
TRBJ1-2	NA	many	TRBV12-3/TRBV12-4	TGTGCCAGCAGGACAGCTAACTATGGCTACACCTTC	CASRTANYGYTF
TRBJ2-5	TRBD2	many	TRBV6-2/TRBV6-3	TGTGCCAGCAGTTACTCCGTTGGACTAGCGGGGGAAAGGAGGGAGACCCAGTACTTC	CASSYSVGLAGERRETQYF
TRBJ2-5	TRBD2	NA	TRBV9	TGTGCCAGCAGCGTATCAACTAGCGGTGAGACCCAGTACTTC	CASSVSTSGETQYF
TRBJ2-5	TRBD1	few	TRBV2	TGTGCCAGCAGTTTAGAGGGGGCGGAAGAGACCCAGTACTTC	CASSLEGAEETQYF
TRBJ1-1	TRBD1	many	TRBV24-1	TGTGCCACCAGTGAAGCAGGGGGCACTGAAGCTTTCTTT	CATSEAGGTEAFF